This T cell receptor beta chain was documented in a study of neurological immune-mediated disorders. Each CDR3 protein gets one entry after TCRdb re-called the 5' RACE reads with MiXCR. The sample has approximately 50,000 distinct CDR3 sequences, approximately 10% seen once. V was clipped by 2 bases and J by 0 bases, with 16 bases between them. Germline CDR1 and CDR2: DFQATT and SNEGSKA (reference sequence). The CDR3 length is 16 residues. Many counts were recorded for this clonotype. The TCR sequence derives from a man aged 70 or older with HTLV-1-associated myelopathy (HAM/TSP). The V gene is TRBV20-1, the J gene TRBJ2-5; no firm D call. Sample: PBMCs. CDR3 coding DNA: TGCAGTGCTAGACCCAAGGTGTGGCGGAACCAAGAGACCCAGTACTTC. Translating gives CSARPKVWRNQETQYF.